This T cell receptor beta chain was sequenced for a study of T cell responses to AZD1222 COVID-19 vaccine. Whole-study findings and limits: Regions 160-218 and 743-854 held dominance among vaccine-associated CD4 TCRs, which spanned spike.

As for this clone: Its antigen is currently unknown.

The table came from immunoSEQ multiplex PCR; TCRdb's copy has only in-frame clones and leaves some out. Of 110,000 to 150,000 clones in the sample, 85% to 90% were seen once. The CDR3 is made up of 15 amino acids. V shed 6 bases and J shed 2 bases, with 14 bases lying between them. The germline CDR1 and CDR2 sequences are SNHLY and FYNNEI. The genes are TRBV2 and TRBJ1-5; D ambiguous. The origin of this receptor is an adult in good health. Material: peripheral blood, obtained on day 0 of AZD1222 vaccination. CDR3 sequence: CASSGRPTGNQPQHF. In DNA, the CDR3 is TGTGCCAGCAGCGGGCGGCCCACGGGCAATCAGCCCCAGCATTTT.